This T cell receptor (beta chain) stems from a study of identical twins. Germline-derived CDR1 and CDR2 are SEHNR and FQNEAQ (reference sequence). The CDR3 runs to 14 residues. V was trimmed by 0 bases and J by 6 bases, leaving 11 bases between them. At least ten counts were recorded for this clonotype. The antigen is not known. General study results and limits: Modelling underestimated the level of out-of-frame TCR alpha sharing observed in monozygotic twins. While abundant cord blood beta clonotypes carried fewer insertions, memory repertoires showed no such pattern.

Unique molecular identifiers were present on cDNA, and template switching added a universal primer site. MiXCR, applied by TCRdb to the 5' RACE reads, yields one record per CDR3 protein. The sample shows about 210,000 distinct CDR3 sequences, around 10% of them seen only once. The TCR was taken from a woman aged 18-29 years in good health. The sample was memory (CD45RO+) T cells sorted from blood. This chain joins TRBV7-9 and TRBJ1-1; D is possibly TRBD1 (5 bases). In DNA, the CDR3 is TGTGCCAGCAGCTTAGCCGGGGGTATCGCTGAAGCTTTCTTT. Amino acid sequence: CASSLAGGIAEAFF.